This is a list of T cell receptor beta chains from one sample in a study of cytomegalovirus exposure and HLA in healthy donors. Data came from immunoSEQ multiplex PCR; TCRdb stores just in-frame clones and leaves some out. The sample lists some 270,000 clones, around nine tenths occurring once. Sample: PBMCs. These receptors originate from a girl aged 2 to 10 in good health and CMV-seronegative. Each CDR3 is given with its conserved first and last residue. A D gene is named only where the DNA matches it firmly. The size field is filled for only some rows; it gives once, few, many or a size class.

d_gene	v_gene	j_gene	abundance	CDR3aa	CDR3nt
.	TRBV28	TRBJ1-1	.	CASSPVDFYTEAFF	TGTGCCAGCAGCCCCGTGGACTTCTACACTGAAGCTTTCTTT
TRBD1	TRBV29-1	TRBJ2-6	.	CSVGSQGAGANVLTF	TGCAGCGTTGGGTCACAGGGGGCTGGGGCCAACGTCCTGACTTTC
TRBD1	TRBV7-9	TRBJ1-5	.	CASSSPGTGAYSNQPQHF	TGTGCCAGCAGCTCACCCGGGACAGGGGCTTATAGCAATCAGCCCCAGCATTTT
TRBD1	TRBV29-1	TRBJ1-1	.	CSARQGARDTEAFF	TGCAGCGCCCGACAGGGGGCGCGTGACACTGAAGCTTTCTTT
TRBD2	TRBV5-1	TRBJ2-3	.	CASQREASTDTQYF	TGCGCCAGCCAGCGGGAGGCGAGCACAGATACGCAGTATTTT
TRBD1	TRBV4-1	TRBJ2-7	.	CASSPRQGGVYEQYF	TGCGCCAGCAGCCCCCGACAGGGTGGGGTCTACGAGCAGTACTTC
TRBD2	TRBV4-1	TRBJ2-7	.	CASSQDGGFEQYF	TGCGCCAGCAGCCAAGACGGGGGGTTCGAGCAGTACTTC
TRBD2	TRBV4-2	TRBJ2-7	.	CASSHVSGKNLSYEQYF	TGTGCCAGCAGCCATGTTAGCGGGAAGAATTTATCCTACGAGCAGTACTTC
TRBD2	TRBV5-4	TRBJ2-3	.	CASSLGGLAGADTQYF	TGTGCCAGCAGCCTCGGAGGACTAGCGGGGGCAGATACGCAGTATTTT
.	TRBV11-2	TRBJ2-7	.	CASSPIRYSSYEQYF	TGTGCCAGCAGCCCAATCAGGTACAGCTCCTACGAGCAGTACTTC
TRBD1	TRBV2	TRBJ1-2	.	CASSEGTGYGYTF	TGTGCCAGCAGTGAAGGGACAGGGTATGGCTACACCTTC
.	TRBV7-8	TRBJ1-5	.	CASSVRVGNQPQHF	TGTGCCAGCAGCGTCCGGGTTGGCAATCAGCCCCAGCATTTT
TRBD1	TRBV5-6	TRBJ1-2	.	CASSLQAGGFGYTF	TGTGCCAGCAGCTTGCAGGCAGGGGGCTTTGGCTACACCTTC
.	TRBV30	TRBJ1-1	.	CAWSVGALNTEAFF	TGTGCCTGGAGTGTGGGAGCATTGAACACTGAAGCTTTCTTT
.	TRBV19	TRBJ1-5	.	CASSHEGGNQPQHF	TGTGCCAGTAGTCATGAGGGTGGCAATCAGCCCCAGCATTTT
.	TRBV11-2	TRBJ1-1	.	CASSLQGVDTEAFF	TGTGCCAGCAGCTTACAGGGTGTGGACACTGAAGCTTTCTTT
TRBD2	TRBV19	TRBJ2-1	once	CATNSERTSGNNEQFF	TGTGCCACCAACTCGGAACGGACTAGCGGGAACAATGAGCAGTTCTTC
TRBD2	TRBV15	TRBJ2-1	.	CATSRGVSGRADLNEQFF	TGTGCCACCAGCAGGGGGGTCAGCGGGAGGGCCGATCTGAATGAGCAGTTCTTC
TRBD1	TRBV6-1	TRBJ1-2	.	CASSERGQGSYGYTF	TGTGCCAGCAGTGAAAGGGGGCAGGGTAGCTATGGCTACACCTTC
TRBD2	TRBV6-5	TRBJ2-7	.	CASSYRTSRTYEQYF	TGTGCCAGCAGTTATAGGACTAGCCGCACCTACGAGCAGTACTTC
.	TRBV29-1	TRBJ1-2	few	CSVGEGLELGGYTF	TGCAGCGTTGGGGAGGGGCTTGAATTAGGTGGCTACACCTTC
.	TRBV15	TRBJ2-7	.	CATSRVRADSYEQYF	TGTGCCACCAGCAGAGTACGCGCCGACTCCTACGAGCAGTACTTC
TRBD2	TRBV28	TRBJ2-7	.	CASSLAGGDEQYF	TGTGCCAGCAGTTTAGCGGGAGGGGACGAGCAGTACTTC
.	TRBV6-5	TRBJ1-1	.	CASSLRYTEAFF	TGTGCCAGCAGCCTACGGTACACTGAAGCTTTCTTT
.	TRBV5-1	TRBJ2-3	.	CASSLVPVADTQYF	TGCGCCAGCAGCTTGGTCCCCGTAGCAGATACGCAGTATTTT
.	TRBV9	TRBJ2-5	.	CASSPTSGGGQGTQYF	TGTGCCAGCAGCCCCACTAGCGGAGGGGGCCAAGGGACCCAGTACTTC
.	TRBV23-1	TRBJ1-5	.	CASSHTNREHSNQPQHF	TGCGCCAGCAGTCATACTAACAGGGAACATAGCAATCAGCCCCAGCATTTT
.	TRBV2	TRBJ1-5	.	CASARSNQPQHF	TGTGCCAGCGCCAGGAGCAATCAGCCCCAGCATTTT
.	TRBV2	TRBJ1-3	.	CASRPEVGSGNTIYF	TGTGCCAGCAGACCCGAGGTAGGATCTGGAAACACCATATATTTT
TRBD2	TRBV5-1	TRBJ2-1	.	CASSLRSGRDNEQFF	TGCGCCAGCAGCTTGCGTAGCGGGAGAGACAATGAGCAGTTCTTC